Shown below are 26 T cell receptor beta chains from a single sample sequenced in a study of vaccination and CD4 T cells after COVID-19. With the Oncomine TCR Beta short-read assay, DNA from cultured CD4+ T cells was sequenced. TCRdb redid the calling of the PCR reads with MiXCR, one entry per CDR3 protein. The repertoire includes around 20,000 distinct CDR3 sequences, roughly 67% of them detected once, and 7.6% sits in the top ten. Treatment indicated: roughly ten-day PBMC culture with coronavirus spike peptide pools or control peptides (ViraFEST assay). No antigens are known for them. The sequencing sample was made of CD4+ T cells from blood, cultured in vitro. The receptor source for this set is a human donor who had recovered from COVID-19.

The chain employs TRBV6-5 and TRBJ1-5; 7 nucleotides agree with TRBD1. V shed 3 bases, J shed 9 bases, and the junction held 11 bases outside the gene matches. This CDR3 contains 15 residues. Germline V gene data show CDR1 as MNHEY and CDR2 as SVGAGI. The CDR3 DNA is TGTGCCAGCAGTTATACCGGGACAGATCCCTCGCCCCAGCATTTT. Translating it yields CASSYTGTDPSPQHF.

V is TRBV7-9 and J is TRBJ1-2; 7 bases fit TRBD1. Germline V CDR1 and CDR2: SEHNR, FQNEAQ (reference sequence). The length of the CDR3 is 16 residues. V lost 4 bases and J lost 7; bases outside the gene matches: 15. CDR3 sequence (DNA): TGTGCCAGCAGCTCCCTAGCTACCGGGACAGATGGTGGCTACACCTTC. Translation: CASSSLATGTDGGYTF.

This clonotype was detected only a few times. The V and J genes are TRBV20-1 and TRBJ1-2; the match to TRBD1 covers 10 bases. Looked up from germline, CDR1 is DFQATT and CDR2 is SNEGSKA (reference sequence). V trimming: 1 base; J trimming: 5 bases; junction bases outside the gene matches: 7. The CDR3 has 15 amino acids. CDR3 nucleotide sequence: TGCAGTGCTAGAGGGACAGGGGGGACTAGGTATGGCTACACCTTC. Amino acids: CSARGTGGTRYGYTF.

About this clonotype itself: Germline is not matched at one junction end, which may reflect a read error. The gene calls are TRBV4-3 and TRBJ1-1; no firm D call. The CDR3 has 13 amino acids. From germline, CDR1 is LGHNA and CDR2 YSLEER. The chain's CDR3 is CASSQEAYTKAFF. CDR3 DNA: TGCGCCAGCAGCCAAGAAGCCTACACTAAAGCTTTCTTT.

This sequence joins TRBV30 and TRBJ1-5; D may be TRBD1 (5 bases). The germline CDR1 and CDR2 sequences are GTSNPN and SVGIG (reference sequence). The CDR3 runs to 14 residues. Trimming removed 1 base from V and 5 bases from J, with 12 bases in between. For the CDR3, the DNA is TGTGCCTGGAGTGGAGGGCAGGGATATCAGCCCCAGCATTTT. Translating it yields CAWSGGQGYQPQHF. Full variable domain (rest looked up from reference TRBV30 and TRBJ1-5): SQTIHQWPATLVQPVGSPLSLECTVEGTSNPNLYWYRQAAGRGLQLLFYSVGIGQISSEVPQNLSASRPQDRQFILSSKKLLLSDSGFYLCAWSGGQGYQPQHFGDGTRLSIL.

This chain links TRBV4-1 with TRBJ2-7; D is perhaps TRBD1 (5 bases). CDR3 length: 17 residues. V lost 3 bases and J 7 bases, leaving 25 bases between the germline ends. Germline CDR1 is MGHRA and CDR2 is YSYEKL. The CDR3 loop is CASSQGSGPRALGEQYF. The DNA for the CDR3 is TGCGCCAGCAGCCAGGGGTCAGGGCCCAGAGCCCTGGGGGAGCAGTACTTC.

The CDR3 DNA reads as TGCGCCAGCAGCCAAGGACGTTGGCAGGGGAAAAGGGCAGATACGCAGTATTTT. Translation: CASSQGRWQGKRADTQYF. The chain links TRBV4-1 to TRBJ2-3, with D possibly matching TRBD1 (6 bases). Between the trimmed V and J ends, which lost 1 base and 4 bases, there was a span of 21 bases. The CDR3 consists of 18 residues. Germline V gives CDR1 MGHRA, CDR2 YSYEKL.

The chain combines TRBV30 with TRBJ2-5; 7 bases agree with TRBD2. Losses at the gene ends were 4 bases for V and 4 bases for J; bases not matched to a gene: 15. The CDR3 contains 16 residues. The germline CDR1 and CDR2 sequences are GTSNPN and SVGIG (reference sequence). CDR3 sequence (DNA): TGTGCCTGGAAGGTGGTGGGAGGGCCTCGGCGAGAGACCCAGTACTTC. This encodes CAWKVVGGPRRETQYF.

This clonotype appeared a few times. The rearrangement uses TRBV20-1 and TRBJ2-5, with D unresolved. V lost 6 bases and J 4 bases, leaving 15 bases between the germline ends. The CDR3 runs 13 residues. The germline gives CDR1 DFQATT, CDR2 SNEGSKA (reference sequence). Here the CDR3 reads CSATQSSIETQYF. Here the CDR3 DNA reads TGCAGTGCCACCCAATCATCGATAGAGACCCAGTACTTC.

V usage is TRBV20-1 and J usage is TRBJ1-4, with D maybe TRBD1 (6 bases). Germline assignment: CDR1 DFQATT and CDR2 SNEGSKA (reference sequence). The V and J ends lost 5 bases and 2 bases respectively, with 18 bases between them. This CDR3 region has 16 residues. DNA of the CDR3: TGCAGTGCTTACTACCCACAGGGATCGACTAATGAAAAACTGTTTTTT. It is translated as CSAYYPQGSTNEKLFF.

The chain links TRBV20-1 to TRBJ2-3, with 9 bases fitting TRBD2. Germline-derived CDR1 and CDR2 are DFQATT and SNEGSKA (reference sequence). The length of the CDR3 is 15 residues. J gave up 1 base and V 3 bases, and 5 bases lay outside the gene matches. CDR3 DNA: TGCAGTGCTAGTGACGGCGGGAGGGGCACAGATACGCAGTATTTT. Amino acids: CSASDGGRGTDTQYF.

The chain recombines TRBV7-2 with TRBJ2-5; D perhaps matches TRBD1 (6 bases). In germline, CDR1 is SGHTA, CDR2 FQGNSA. V gave up 4 bases and J gave up 10 bases, with 16 bases separating them. This CDR3 comprises 13 residues. This CDR3 reads CASSSPGVGDQYF. CDR3 DNA sequence: TGTGCCAGCAGCTCCCCAGGGGTCGGTGACCAGTACTTC.

In this sample, this clonotype turned up a few times. The chain couples TRBV27 to TRBJ1-2, with no clear D. The CDR3 spans 15 residues. V was shortened by 5 bases and J by 1 base, with 14 bases between the two germline ends. CDR1 and CDR2 from the germline V gene are MNHEY and SMNVEV (reference sequence). In DNA form, the CDR3 reads TGTGCCAGCAGTCCGCAAACCGGGATTAACTATGGCTACACCTTC. This translates into CASSPQTGINYGYTF.

This clonotype was seen a handful of times. The rearrangement links TRBV27 to TRBJ1-2; D unclear. Germline V gene data show CDR1 as MNHEY and CDR2 as SMNVEV (reference sequence). Trimming shortened V by 5 bases and J by 2 bases, and 24 bases separated the two germline ends. The CDR3 totals 18 residues. The CDR3 nucleotides read TGTGCCAGCAGTCTCATCGGGAGGGAACGGTCTGTCAACTATGGCTACACCTTC. Translating gives CASSLIGRERSVNYGYTF.

This chain joins TRBV6-5 and TRBJ1-2; the D is unclear. The germline V gene encodes CDR1 MNHEY and CDR2 SVGAGI. The V end lost 4 bases, the J end lost 7 bases, and 7 bases lay between the germline ends. The CDR3 runs to 11 residues. The chain's CDR3 is CASSSEAGYTF. The CDR3 DNA sequence: TGTGCCAGCAGTTCCGAGGCTGGCTACACCTTC.

This clonotype was picked up a small number of times. This chain uses TRBV20-1 with TRBJ2-3; 8 bases are a match to TRBD2. With V trimmed by 1 base and J by 7 bases, 7 bases remained unmatched. From germline, CDR1 is DFQATT and CDR2 SNEGSKA (reference sequence). The CDR3 runs 14 residues. CDR3 nucleotide sequence: TGCAGTGCTAGAGCCCTAGCGGGCAGAAATACGCAGTATTTT. This gives the protein CSARALAGRNTQYF.

This clonotype came up a few times. The junction departs from the called germline gene at one end, perhaps through a read error. The J gene is TRBJ2-7, the V gene TRBV11-2, with 8 bases lining up with TRBD2. Per germline, CDR1 SGHAT and CDR2 FQNNGV. This CDR3 is built from 12 residues. The CDR3 region is CASSSTSGPRYF. The CDR3 coding sequence is TGTGCCAGCAGCTCTACTAGCGGACCCCGATATTTC.

To note about this clonotype: As the CDR3 is not closed by the conserved phenylalanine or tryptophan, this likely results from a read error. The chain joins TRBV6-2 or TRBV6-3 to TRBJ1-1; no reliable D call. V lost 8 bases, J lost 2 bases, and 12 bases lay in between. This CDR3 comprises 13 residues. Germline assignment: CDR1 MNHEY and CDR2 SVGEGT. DNA for the CDR3: TGTGCCAGCGCACATTTGGGTAACACTGAAGCTTTCTCT. As protein: CASAHLGNTEAFS.

This clonotype was recorded a few times. The rearrangement links TRBV6-5 to TRBJ1-6, with TRBD1 matching 9 bases. Trimming took 2 bases from V and 1 from J; bases not matched to a gene: 6. CDR3 length equals 18 residues. Germline assignment: CDR1 MNHEY and CDR2 SVGAGI. As DNA, the CDR3 is TGTGCCAGCAGTTACCCACTACAGGGGGCTTCCTATAATTCACCCCTCCACTTT. This gives the protein CASSYPLQGASYNSPLHF.

The chain carries TRBV7-2 and TRBJ1-1, with D uncertain. V lost 7 bases to trimming and J lost 2 bases, with 14 bases between them. There are 14 residues in the CDR3. Germline V CDR1 and CDR2: SGHTA, FQGNSA. This CDR3 reads CASTYRHGNTEAFF. CDR3 coding DNA: TGTGCCAGCACCTACCGCCACGGAAACACTGAAGCTTTCTTT.

The chain uses TRBV4-2 and TRBJ2-7, with 14 bases lining up with TRBD2. Germline lookup yields CDR1 LGHNA and CDR2 YNFKEQ. The CDR3 consists of 16 residues. V shed 2 bases, J shed 6 bases, and the junction held 6 bases outside the gene matches. For the CDR3, the DNA is TGTGCCAGCAGCCAATCCTCGACTAGCGGGAGGGGCGAGCAGTACTTC. It encodes CASSQSSTSGRGEQYF.

The chain is built from TRBV5-1 and TRBJ1-2, with TRBD1 identical over 8 bases. This CDR3 spans 15 amino acids. CDR1 is SGHRS, CDR2 YFSETQ, per germline. V gave up 0 bases and J gave up 5 bases; unmatched junction bases: 6. The CDR3 sequence: CASSLDRGIGYGYTF. CDR3 nucleotides: TGCGCCAGCAGCTTGGACAGGGGGATAGGATATGGCTACACCTTC.

The chain links TRBV6-4 to TRBJ1-2; a possible D gene is TRBD1 (6 bases). The CDR3 runs to 13 residues. Germline loops: CDR1 MRHNA, CDR2 SNTAGT. V was pared by 8 bases and J by 4 bases, with 14 bases between. Here the CDR3 reads CASSRRGGYGYTF. CDR3 in DNA: TGTGCCAGCTCAAGGAGGGGGGGCTATGGCTACACCTTC.

This chain connects TRBV11-3 to TRBJ2-7; weak D call: TRBD1 (5 bases). CDR1 SGHNT and CDR2 YENEEA come from the germline V gene. Trimming pared 3 bases from V and 6 bases from J, leaving 6 bases between. The CDR3 spans 11 residues. CDR3 nucleotide sequence: TGTGCCAGCAGCTTCAGGGCCGAGCAGTACTTC. Translation gives CASSFRAEQYF.

This clonotype was observed once. The chain recombines TRBV6-1 with TRBJ2-7; D may be TRBD1 (6 bases). The CDR3 is made up of 15 amino acids. Germline V gene sequence: CDR1 MNHNS, CDR2 SASEGT. V lost 5 bases and J lost 4, with 18 bases in between. Written as DNA, the CDR3 is TGTGCCAGCAGTCCCCGGGACATTGAGATTTACGAGCAGTACTTC. This encodes CASSPRDIEIYEQYF.

The CDR3 sequence is CATSAGKKETQYF. The CDR3 DNA reads TGTGCCACCAGTGCGGGGAAGAAAGAGACCCAGTACTTC. The chain uses TRBV24-1 and TRBJ2-5, with a weak D call TRBD2 (5 bases). Germline-derived CDR1 and CDR2 are KGHDR and SFDVKD. V was trimmed by 5 bases and J by 3 bases, leaving 9 bases between them. CDR3 length: 13 amino acids.